The 26 T cell receptor beta chains below come from one sample, sequenced in a study of blood T cell repertoires in COVID-19. Here immunoSEQ multiplex PCR was the method, and the copy in TCRdb shows in-frame clones only, minus some. The data hold 350,000 to 450,000 clones, with roughly four fifths observed a single time. The sample was PBMCs or T cells enriched from blood (not recorded which). These receptors were collected from a woman aged 45 to 65 who had recovered from COVID-19.

This clone was seen only once. The rearrangement uses TRBV5-6 and TRBJ1-5, with 7 positions matching TRBD1. With 4 bases clipped from V and 0 bases from J, the junction kept 7 bases outside the gene matches. CDR3 size: 16 residues. Germline V gene lookup returns CDR1 SGHDT and CDR2 YYEEEE. Here the CDR3 reads CASSPWRGPSNQPQHF. Here the CDR3 DNA reads TGTGCCAGCAGCCCCTGGAGGGGGCCTAGCAATCAGCCCCAGCATTTT.

J is TRBJ2-3 and V is TRBV7-9, with 14 bases fitting TRBD2. Germline CDR1 reads SEHNR; CDR2 reads FQNEAQ (reference sequence). This CDR3 is built from 15 residues. With 5 bases clipped from V and 11 bases from J, the junction kept 9 bases outside the gene matches. The CDR3 is CASSPGLAGETMQYF. The CDR3 DNA sequence: TGTGCCAGCAGCCCGGGACTAGCGGGAGAAACGATGCAGTATTTT.

The chain couples TRBV5-6 to TRBJ2-3; 8 positions match TRBD2. CDR3 length: 15 residues. Germline V CDR1 and CDR2: SGHDT, YYEEEE. V lost 4 bases, J lost 0 bases, and 4 bases stayed unmatched. In DNA form, the CDR3 reads TGTGCCAGCAGCCCCATAGCGGGGAGCACAGATACGCAGTATTTT. It codes for CASSPIAGSTDTQYF.

The CDR3 protein is CASSNAWYYEQYF. The CDR3 nucleotides read TGTGCCAGCAGTAACGCGTGGTACTACGAGCAGTACTTC. The chain combines TRBV12-3 or TRBV12-4 with TRBJ2-7, with D uncertain. The CDR3 runs to 13 residues. V was shortened by 5 bases and J by 3 bases, with 11 bases between the two germline ends.

The chain has TRBV6-4 and TRBJ1-2; a weak D match, TRBD1 (5 bases). CDR1 and CDR2 (germline): MRHNA, SNTAGT. V was shortened by 6 bases and J by 5 bases, with 19 bases between the two germline ends. The CDR3 is made up of 15 amino acids. The CDR3 bases are TGTGCCAGCAGAGAGAACCGGGGCCGGGGGTATGGCTACACCTTC. Its translation: CASRENRGRGYGYTF.

This chain uses TRBV27 with TRBJ1-6; 7 bases are a match to TRBD1. This CDR3 has 15 amino acids. The V segment lost 6 bases and the J segment 9 bases; nucleotides outside the gene matches: 11. CDR1 and CDR2 (germline): MNHEY, SMNVEV (reference sequence). As DNA, the CDR3 is TGTGCCAGCAGCGCCGACAGGGCTCCTGGTTCACCCCTCCACTTT. Its translation: CASSADRAPGSPLHF.

This clone appeared a few times. The rearrangement links TRBV7-6 to TRBJ1-5, with 9 bases fitting TRBD1. Germline lookup yields CDR1 SGHVS and CDR2 FNYEAQ. There are 18 residues in the CDR3. Trimming at V came to 5 bases and at J to 6 bases, leaving 17 bases not matched to a gene. The DNA of the CDR3 is TGTGCCAGCAGCCCCCTTGCCGGCACAGGGGGCGTAGCTCAGCCCCAGCATTTT. Translating it yields CASSPLAGTGGVAQPQHF.

The CDR3 DNA reads TGCGCCAGCAGCTTGGGGTCGGGGAACCAAGAGACCCAGTACTTC. As protein: CASSLGSGNQETQYF. The gene calls are TRBV5-1 and TRBJ2-5, with a possible D match to TRBD2 (5 bases). Trimming stripped 0 bases from V and 0 bases from J, with 9 bases between. This CDR3 region has 15 residues. Germline V gene sequence: CDR1 SGHRS, CDR2 YFSETQ.

The chain is built from TRBV19 and TRBJ1-5, with a weak D call TRBD1 (5 bases). The CDR3 has 15 residues. The ends were cut back, 3 bases at V and 3 bases at J, with 12 bases in the middle. Germline CDR1 LNHDA, CDR2 SQIVND (reference sequence). The CDR3: CASSMAGITNQPQHF. The CDR3 nucleotides are TGTGCCAGTAGTATGGCAGGGATCACCAATCAGCCCCAGCATTTT.

Comment on this clone: At one end the junction does not follow the germline gene, possibly because of a read error. The rearrangement joins TRBV5-1 to TRBJ2-3; the D gene is possibly TRBD2 (6 bases). The CDR3 covers 15 residues. The germline gives CDR1 SGHRS, CDR2 YFSETQ. The CDR3 nucleotides read TGCGCCAGCTGCTTGACCGGGACTAGCACAGATACGCAGTATTTT. Translated, it gives CASCLTGTSTDTQYF.

The chain has TRBV28 and TRBJ1-4; D is unclear. The CDR3 contains 15 residues. Trimming took 5 bases from V and 4 from J, leaving 14 bases between them. The V gene's germline CDR1 is MDHEN and CDR2 SYDVKM. In DNA form, the CDR3 reads TGTGCCAGCAGTCCCAGTGGAGGCTATAATGAAAAACTGTTTTTT. Amino acids: CASSPSGGYNEKLFF.

This clone was detected only once. The J gene is TRBJ2-3, the V gene TRBV28, with 8 nucleotides matching TRBD2. V was pared by 1 base and J by 6 bases, with 9 bases of the junction left unmatched. CDR1 and CDR2 (germline): MDHEN, SYDVKM. There are 16 residues in the CDR3. CDR3 in DNA: TGTGCCAGCAGTTTATCGGCTAGCGGGCAGGGGGATACGCAGTATTTT. It specifies CASSLSASGQGDTQYF.

CDR3 in amino acids: CASTFEGASGNTIYF. CDR3 sequence (DNA): TGTGCCAGCACCTTCGAGGGGGCCTCTGGAAACACCATATATTTT. The chain recombines TRBV6-5 with TRBJ1-3; the match to TRBD1 covers 7 bases. The CDR3 loop spans 15 amino acids. V lost 7 bases and J lost 0; bases outside the gene matches: 6. Germline-derived CDR1 and CDR2 are MNHEY and SVGAGI.

The chain links TRBV4-1 to TRBJ1-5, with 8 bases that match TRBD1. V dropped 3 bases and J dropped 7; count of bases not matched to a gene: 14. Germline V lookup: CDR1 MGHRA, CDR2 YSYEKL. The CDR3 loop spans 17 amino acids. Here the CDR3 DNA reads TGCGCCAGCAGCCAGGAACCCGGGACAGGAGTCTTGCAGCCCCAGCATTTT. Translating it yields CASSQEPGTGVLQPQHF.

The chain recombines TRBV2 with TRBJ1-1, with no clear D. V lost 3 bases and J lost 3, with 8 bases in between. The CDR3 runs 13 residues. Germline V gene data show CDR1 as SNHLY and CDR2 as FYNNEI. CDR3 region: CASSDERDTEAFF. The DNA for the CDR3 is TGTGCCAGCAGTGATGAGCGGGACACTGAAGCTTTCTTT.

The chain is built from TRBV9 and TRBJ1-4; TRBD1 agrees at 7 bases. The CDR3 extends over 16 amino acids. CDR1 is SGDLS and CDR2 is YYNGEE in the germline V gene. V shed 3 bases, J shed 1 base, and the junction held 6 bases outside the gene matches. The CDR3 loop is CASSEGQAQTNEKLFF. The CDR3 DNA is TGTGCCAGCAGCGAAGGACAGGCGCAAACTAATGAAAAACTGTTTTTT.

The chain uses TRBV4-3 and TRBJ2-1; TRBD2 matches 15 bases. J gave up 7 bases and V 0 bases, and 16 bases lay outside the gene matches. Germline CDR1 reads LGHNA; CDR2 reads YSLEER. The length of the CDR3 is 21 residues. The CDR3: CASSQELPGLAGGLLRNEQFF. CDR3 in DNA: TGCGCCAGCAGCCAAGAACTTCCGGGACTAGCGGGGGGATTGTTGAGGAATGAGCAGTTCTTC.

The rearrangement links TRBV7-2 to TRBJ2-1; 12 bases line up with TRBD2. CDR1 is SGHTA, CDR2 FQGNSA, per germline. The CDR3 contains 15 residues. V lost 1 base, J lost 6 bases, and 1 base stayed unmatched. In DNA, the CDR3 is TGTGCCAGCAGCTTAGGGACTAGCGGGACCAATGAGCAGTTCTTC. Translation: CASSLGTSGTNEQFF.

This clone was seen more than once but under ten times. The chain has TRBV2 and TRBJ1-1, with a tentative D call TRBD1 (6 bases). The germline V gene encodes CDR1 SNHLY and CDR2 FYNNEI. The CDR3 loop spans 14 amino acids. Between the trimmed V and J ends, which lost 4 bases and 0 bases, there was a span of 9 bases. The CDR3 reads CASSAQGLNTEAFF. The DNA for the CDR3 is TGTGCCAGCAGTGCACAGGGACTGAACACTGAAGCTTTCTTT.

The V call is TRBV4-1, the J call TRBJ2-2; D is undetermined. Germline CDR1 is MGHRA and CDR2 is YSYEKL. Trimming took off 3 bases at V and 4 bases at J, with 9 bases between the two ends. This CDR3 contains 14 residues. The CDR3 loop reads CASSQSTRTGELFF. CDR3 DNA: TGCGCCAGCAGCCAGTCCACTCGCACCGGGGAGCTGTTTTTT.

V and J are TRBV12-3 or TRBV12-4 and TRBJ2-2, with a weak D call TRBD1 (6 bases). The CDR3 is made up of 13 amino acids. V was clipped by 3 bases and J by 6 bases, with 8 bases between them. CDR3 sequence: CASSFGGPGELFF. For the CDR3, the DNA is TGTGCCAGCAGTTTTGGGGGCCCCGGGGAGCTGTTTTTT.

This clone appeared once. This chain links TRBV5-1 with TRBJ1-5; TRBD1 might be the D (5 bases). Germline assignment: CDR1 SGHRS and CDR2 YFSETQ. This CDR3 has 15 amino acids. V lost 4 bases, J lost 3 bases, and 14 bases lay in between. As DNA, the CDR3 is TGCGCCAGCAGCCCAGATGGGGCCCCCAATCAGCCCCAGCATTTT. Its protein is CASSPDGAPNQPQHF.

The rearrangement joins TRBV4-2 to TRBJ2-1; 15 bases are a match to TRBD2. CDR3 length equals 18 residues. Trimming at V came to 1 base and at J to 15 bases, leaving 16 bases not matched to a gene. Per germline, CDR1 LGHNA and CDR2 YNFKEQ. The chain's CDR3 is CASSQGTSGRAEFSSRFF. The DNA of the CDR3 is TGTGCCAGCAGCCAAGGGACTAGCGGGAGGGCCGAGTTCTCATCACGGTTCTTC.

CDR3 in DNA: TGTGCCAGCAGCTCGTCGATTCTGGGGCTAGGAGGAAACACCATATATTTT. It encodes CASSSSILGLGGNTIYF. The chain links TRBV7-9 to TRBJ1-3, with D perhaps TRBD1 (5 bases). V lost 4 bases and J 4 bases, leaving 20 bases between the germline ends. The length of the CDR3 is 17 residues. Germline assignment: CDR1 SEHNR and CDR2 FQNEAQ (reference sequence). Filled out from reference TRBV7-9 and TRBJ1-3, the complete variable domain reads DTGVSQNPRHKITKRGQNVTFRCDPISEHNRLYWYRQTLGQGPEFLTYFQNEAQLEKSRLLSDRFSAERPKGSFSTLEIQRTEQGDSAMYLCASSSSILGLGGNTIYFGEGSWLTVV.

The chain carries TRBV19 and TRBJ2-1; TRBD1 is a possible D gene (6 bases). This CDR3 is built from 15 residues. Germline lookup yields CDR1 LNHDA and CDR2 SQIVND (reference sequence). Deletions cut 3 bases from V and 3 bases from J, with 12 bases between. The CDR3 here is CASSISKGGYNEQFF. CDR3 nucleotide sequence: TGTGCCAGTAGTATTAGCAAAGGGGGCTACAATGAGCAGTTCTTC.

About this clone itself: Other nucleotide sequences in the sample specify the same CDR3. This chain joins TRBV30 and TRBJ1-6; no reliable D call. The germline V and J ends were trimmed by 1 base and 8 bases, with 6 bases remaining between them. Germline loops: CDR1 GTSNPN, CDR2 SVGIG (reference sequence). The length of the CDR3 is 12 residues. In DNA, the CDR3 is TGTGCCTGGAGTGCCGGGGATTCACCCCTCCACTTT. Its translation: CAWSAGDSPLHF.